These 21 T cell receptor beta chains were sequenced from one sample in a study of response to subunit inactivated influenza vaccine. One entry per CDR3 protein, called by TCRdb with MiXCR from the RT-PCR reads. Of over 400,000 distinct CDR3 sequences detected, approximately 11% appear once; the ten largest clones hold approximately 12%. The sequencing here drew on PBMCs from blood, taken more than 35 days after vaccination. These receptor sequences come from a man over 45 who received an inactivated influenza vaccine.

The V gene is TRBV9, the J gene TRBJ2-3, with unresolved D. This CDR3 contains 11 residues. The germline CDR1 and CDR2 sequences are SGDLS and YYNGEE. With 7 bases removed from V and 10 bases from J, the gap between germline ends came to 13 bases. This CDR3 is CASGDAAAQYF. CDR3 DNA sequence: TGTGCCAGCGGAGATGCGGCAGCGCAGTATTTT.

V and J are TRBV12-3 or TRBV12-4 and TRBJ2-5; D not certain. With 6 bases removed from V and 0 bases from J, the gap between germline ends came to 8 bases. This CDR3 is 13 amino acids long. For the CDR3, the DNA is TGTGCCAGCAGGTCCTCGTACCAAGAGACCCAGTACTTC. This encodes CASRSSYQETQYF.

The chain links TRBV11-1 to TRBJ2-1; D unresolved. The CDR3 has 12 amino acids. The V gene lost 1 base and the J gene lost 9 bases, with 7 bases spanning the gap. Germline V gene sequence: CDR1 SGHAT, CDR2 FQDESV (reference sequence). The CDR3 nucleotides read TGTGCCAGCAGCTTAGGTTCCCCTGAGCAGTTCTTC. Encoded protein: CASSLGSPEQFF.

This clonotype has a count of ten or more. The CDR3 loop reads CSVEIGHYNEQFF. CDR3 nucleotide sequence: TGCAGCGTTGAAATTGGCCACTACAATGAGCAGTTCTTC. This rearrangement joins TRBV29-1 to TRBJ2-1, with D unclear. Deletions cut 2 bases from V and 3 bases from J, with 8 bases between. This CDR3 spans 13 amino acids. Germline V gene sequence: CDR1 SQVTM, CDR2 ANQGSEA.

This clonotype was seen at least ten times. This chain links TRBV20-1 with TRBJ1-1, with a tentative D call TRBD1 (5 bases). V lost 5 bases to trimming and J lost 1 base, with 8 bases between them. Germline values: CDR1 DFQATT, CDR2 SNEGSKA (reference sequence). This CDR3 is built from 12 residues. CDR3 sequence: CSADDRNTEAFF. The CDR3 DNA reads as TGCAGTGCTGATGACAGGAACACTGAAGCTTTCTTT.

The V gene is TRBV9, the J gene TRBJ2-3; D possibly corresponds to TRBD2 (6 bases). Germline CDR1 and CDR2: SGDLS and YYNGEE. The CDR3 totals 16 residues. The V gene lost 7 bases and the J gene lost 2 bases, with 20 bases spanning the gap. CDR3 loop: CASQGGEREDTDTQYF. In DNA, the CDR3 is TGTGCCAGCCAAGGTGGGGAGAGGGAGGACACAGATACGCAGTATTTT.

This clonotype was counted many times. The chain uses TRBV12-3 or TRBV12-4 and TRBJ1-4, with 9 bases fitting TRBD1. With 5 bases clipped from V and 5 bases from J, the junction kept 6 bases outside the gene matches. This CDR3 comprises 15 residues. As DNA, the CDR3 is TGTGCCAGCAGTGCCTGGACAGGGGCAAATGAAAAACTGTTTTTT. Translation: CASSAWTGANEKLFF.

This clonotype showed up just a few times. The chain uses TRBV7-2 and TRBJ1-2, with D unresolved. Germline CDR1 and CDR2: SGHTA and FQGNSA. CDR3 size: 15 residues. The V end lost 8 bases, the J end lost 4 bases, and 20 bases lay between the germline ends. The CDR3 spells CASSEVVGNSYGYTF. The CDR3 DNA sequence: TGTGCCAGCTCCGAGGTCGTGGGGAATAGCTATGGCTACACCTTC.

Many counts were recorded for this clonotype. The gene calls are TRBV29-1 and TRBJ2-5, with 7 positions matching TRBD1. The junction had 6 bases not matched to a gene; V was cut back by 5 bases and J by 0 bases. The CDR3 has 14 residues. Germline V lookup: CDR1 SQVTM, CDR2 ANQGSEA. DNA of the CDR3: TGCAGCGTTACACCGGGACAGAACCAAGAGACCCAGTACTTC. Protein sequence: CSVTPGQNQETQYF.

The chain joins TRBV15 to TRBJ2-7; D remains unclear. V lost 4 bases to trimming and J lost 7 bases, with 14 bases between them. The germline gives CDR1 LNHNV, CDR2 YYDKDF (reference sequence). The CDR3 covers 13 residues. The CDR3 coding sequence is TGTGCCACCAGCACTCGGACGCTTCGGGAGCAGTACTTC. This codes for CATSTRTLREQYF.

This clonotype came up a few times. V usage is TRBV20-1 and J usage is TRBJ2-7, with D possibly TRBD1 on 6 matching bases. Germline CDR1 is DFQATT and CDR2 is SNEGSKA (reference sequence). V lost 3 bases to trimming and J lost 4 bases, with 10 bases between them. The CDR3 has 12 amino acids. The CDR3 sequence: CSASRRGYEQYF. CDR3 coding DNA: TGCAGTGCTAGCCGCAGGGGATACGAGCAGTACTTC.

The chain has TRBV5-5 and TRBJ1-4; the D gene is possibly TRBD1 (6 bases). Germline CDR1 reads SGHKS; CDR2 reads YYEKEE (reference sequence). The V end was cut by 2 bases, the J end by 7 bases, with 12 bases between. The CDR3 runs to 14 residues. Written as DNA, the CDR3 is TGTGCCAGCAGCTTTCAAGGGGGTGGTGAAAAACTGTTTTTT. This encodes CASSFQGGGEKLFF.

This clonotype turned up a few times. The chain carries TRBV29-1 and TRBJ1-5; 7 nucleotides agree with TRBD1. The germline V gene encodes CDR1 SQVTM and CDR2 ANQGSEA. The V segment lost 5 bases and the J segment 3 bases; nucleotides outside the gene matches: 7. The CDR3 runs 14 residues. The chain's CDR3 is CSVRTGTDNQPQHF. The CDR3 DNA sequence: TGCAGCGTTAGAACCGGGACAGACAATCAGCCCCAGCATTTT.

Comments on this clonotype: A much larger clone sits a single nucleotide away, making a read error possible. The chain joins TRBV5-5 to TRBJ1-1; D unresolved. The CDR3 contains 12 residues. CDR1 SGHKS and CDR2 YYEKEE come from the germline V gene (reference sequence). V dropped 4 bases and J dropped 6 bases, with 10 bases sitting between them. For the CDR3, the DNA is TGTGCCAGCAGCCCGCGATCCGCTGAAGCTTTCTTT. The encoded protein is CASSPRSAEAFF.

The chain joins TRBV28 to TRBJ2-1; 7 bases align to TRBD1. The CDR3 loop spans 16 amino acids. Germline loops: CDR1 MDHEN, CDR2 SYDVKM. V lost 5 bases and J lost 4; bases outside the gene matches: 11. The CDR3 region has the DNA TGTGCCAGCAGTAGGGGATCTGGGACAGAGTACAATGAGCAGTTCTTC. This codes for CASSRGSGTEYNEQFF.

This clonotype was counted a few times. V and J are TRBV5-1 and TRBJ2-3; D may match TRBD1 or TRBD2 (5 bases each). Per the germline V gene, CDR1 is SGHRS and CDR2 is YFSETQ. The CDR3 runs to 16 residues. The V and J ends lost 2 bases and 1 base respectively, with 14 bases between them. The CDR3 loop is CASSFGGAARTDTQYF. The DNA for the CDR3 is TGCGCCAGCAGCTTTGGGGGAGCCGCCCGCACAGATACGCAGTATTTT.

In the case of this clonotype: A read error is possible here, since a much larger clone lies one base away. The chain has TRBV7-2 and TRBJ2-7; either TRBD1 or TRBD2 may supply D (6 bases each). V lost 4 bases, J lost 4 bases, and 11 bases lay in between. The V gene's germline CDR1 is SGHTA and CDR2 FQGNSA. The CDR3 is 13 amino acids. The CDR3 DNA follows: TGTGCCAGCAGCTCCTGGGGGGCGTACGAGCAGTACTTC. Protein sequence: CASSSWGAYEQYF.

The genes are TRBV27 and TRBJ2-6; D uncertain. The CDR3 contains 18 residues. The V gene's germline CDR1 is MNHEY and CDR2 SMNVEV (reference sequence). Trimming took 2 bases from V and 0 from J, leaving 14 bases between them. The CDR3 coding sequence is TGTGCCAGCAGTTTAGTAGGAAAACCACACTCTGGGGCCAACGTCCTGACTTTC. Translation: CASSLVGKPHSGANVLTF.

The CDR3 region has the DNA TGCAGTGCTAGGGGAGTGTTGGAGCACCACAATGAGCAGTTCTTC. This gives the protein CSARGVLEHHNEQFF. The chain joins TRBV20-1 to TRBJ2-1; maybe TRBD2 (5 bases). This CDR3 has 15 amino acids. The germline V gene has CDR1 DFQATT and CDR2 SNEGSKA (reference sequence). V shed 3 bases and J shed 5 bases, with 17 bases lying between them.

This clonotype turned up a few times. The rearrangement uses TRBV4-2 and TRBJ2-7, with D uncertain. With 0 bases removed from V and 2 bases from J, the gap between germline ends came to 5 bases. There are 13 residues in the CDR3. Per the germline V gene, CDR1 is LGHNA and CDR2 is YNFKEQ. The CDR3 coding sequence is TGTGCCAGCAGCCAAGATGGGGCCTACGAGCAGTACTTC. Its protein is CASSQDGAYEQYF.

This clonotype was found many times. This chain joins TRBV20-1 and TRBJ2-1; D is undetermined. V was pared by 3 bases and J by 6 bases, with 9 bases between. CDR3 size: 12 residues. From germline, CDR1 is DFQATT and CDR2 SNEGSKA (reference sequence). This CDR3 is CSASLAANEQFF. CDR3 in DNA: TGCAGTGCTAGTTTAGCTGCCAATGAGCAGTTCTTC.